This T cell receptor beta chain was captured by sequencing in a study of T cells in Graves' hyperthyroidism and ophthalmopathy. General study results and limits: Ophthalmopathy got predicted by the model a median about 6.5 months before its onset. Most clonotypes expanded in the thyroid (above 0.001) were also present in blood.

With respect to this clonotype: Its antigen is not identified.

From RNA transcripts, TCR beta CDR3 regions were amplified. First-round RT-PCR targeting the TCR CDR3 was performed with the HTBI primer set. TCRdb called the multiplex PCR reads again in MiXCR, with one record for every CDR3 protein. The sample includes 800,000 or so distinct CDR3 sequences, around 38% of them seen just once. Subjects aged 18 to 65 presented with newly diagnosed hyperthyroidism of less than 2 months' duration. This CDR3 comprises 16 residues. Trimming shortened V by 7 bases and J by 9 bases, and 25 bases separated the two germline ends. CDR1 and CDR2 from the germline V gene are MNHEY and SVGEGT.

This TCR was sampled from a man aged 18 to 29 with Graves' hyperthyroidism. This sequence joins TRBV6-2 or TRBV6-3 and TRBJ1-5; TRBD1 might be the D (5 bases). The material sequenced was blood. The CDR3 sequence: CASIGAGLRGTTPQHF. In nucleotides, the CDR3 is TGTGCCAGCATAGGGGCTGGGTTGAGGGGAACGACGCCCCAGCATTTT.